This T cell receptor beta chain was recovered during a study of cytomegalovirus exposure and HLA in healthy donors. Regarding the study as a whole: Three CMV-associated chains proved CMV antigen-specific in vitro.

Worth noting for this clone: What it binds is not known.

Use of 60 Vbeta and 13 Jbeta primers characterized the PCR. The protocol was immunoSEQ multiplex PCR, while the TCRdb copy is restricted to in-frame clones and leaves out a portion. In the table there are some 180,000 clones, roughly 80% of which are singletons. CDR1 MGHRA and CDR2 YSYEKL come from the germline V gene. The CDR3 totals 15 residues. The sequence was obtained from a girl aged 10-17 years in good health and CMV-seropositive. V gene TRBV4-1 combines with J gene TRBJ2-5; 8 bases are a match to TRBD2. With the DNA end fitting TRBJ2-7 better, the J assignment may be wrong. Sequencing was done on a sample of PBMCs. CDR3 in DNA: TGCGCCAGCAGCCAACCGGGACTAGAGTCCTACGAGCAGTACTTC. It specifies CASSQPGLESYEQYF.